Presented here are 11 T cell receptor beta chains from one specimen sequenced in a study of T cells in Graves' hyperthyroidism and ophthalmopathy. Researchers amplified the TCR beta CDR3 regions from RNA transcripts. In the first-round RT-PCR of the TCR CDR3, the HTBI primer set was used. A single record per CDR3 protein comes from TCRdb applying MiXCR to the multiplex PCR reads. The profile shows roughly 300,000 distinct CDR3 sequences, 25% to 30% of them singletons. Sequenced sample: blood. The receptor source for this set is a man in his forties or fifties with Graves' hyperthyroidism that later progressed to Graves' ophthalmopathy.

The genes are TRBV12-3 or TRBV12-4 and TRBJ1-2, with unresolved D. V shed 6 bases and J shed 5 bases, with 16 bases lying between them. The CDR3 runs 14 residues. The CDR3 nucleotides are TGTGCCAGCAGACCTCCGGGCAGTGGGTATGGCTACACCTTC. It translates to CASRPPGSGYGYTF.

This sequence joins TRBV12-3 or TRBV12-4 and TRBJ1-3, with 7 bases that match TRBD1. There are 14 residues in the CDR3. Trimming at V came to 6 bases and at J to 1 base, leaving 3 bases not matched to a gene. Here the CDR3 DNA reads TGTGCCAGCAGCCCGACAGGGTCTGGAAACACCATATATTTT. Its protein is CASSPTGSGNTIYF.

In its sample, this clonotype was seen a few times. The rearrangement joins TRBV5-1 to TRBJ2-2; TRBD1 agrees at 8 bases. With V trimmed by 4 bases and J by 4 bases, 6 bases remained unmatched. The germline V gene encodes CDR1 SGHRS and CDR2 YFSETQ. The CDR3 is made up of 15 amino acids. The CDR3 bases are TGCGCCAGCAGCCCAGGGGGCGCGGGCACCGGGGAGCTGTTTTTT. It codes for CASSPGGAGTGELFF.

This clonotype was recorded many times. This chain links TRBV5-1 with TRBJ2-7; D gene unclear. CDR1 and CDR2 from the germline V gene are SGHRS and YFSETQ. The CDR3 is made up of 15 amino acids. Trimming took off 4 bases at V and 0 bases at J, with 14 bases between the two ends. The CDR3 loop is CASSGKMTPSYEQYF. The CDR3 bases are TGCGCCAGCAGCGGGAAGATGACACCCTCCTACGAGCAGTACTTC.

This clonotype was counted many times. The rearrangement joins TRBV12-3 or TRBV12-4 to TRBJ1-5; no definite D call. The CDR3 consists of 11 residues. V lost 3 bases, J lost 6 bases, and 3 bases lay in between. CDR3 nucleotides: TGTGCCAGCAGTTTGGGTCAGCCCCAGCATTTT. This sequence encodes CASSLGQPQHF.

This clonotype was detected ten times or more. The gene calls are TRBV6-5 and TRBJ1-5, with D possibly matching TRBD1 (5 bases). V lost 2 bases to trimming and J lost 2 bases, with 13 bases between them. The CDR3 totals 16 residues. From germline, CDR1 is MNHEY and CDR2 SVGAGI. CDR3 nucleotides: TGTGCCAGCAGTTACGCTTTCAGGGATCGCAATCAGCCCCAGCATTTT. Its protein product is CASSYAFRDRNQPQHF.

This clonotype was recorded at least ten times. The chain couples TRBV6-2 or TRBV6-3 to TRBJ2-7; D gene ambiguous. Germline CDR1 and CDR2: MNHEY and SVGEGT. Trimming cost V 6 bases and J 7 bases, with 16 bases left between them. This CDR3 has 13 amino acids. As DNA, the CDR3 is TGTGCCAGCAGCCCCATAGGAGCCTTGGAGCAGTACTTC. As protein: CASSPIGALEQYF.

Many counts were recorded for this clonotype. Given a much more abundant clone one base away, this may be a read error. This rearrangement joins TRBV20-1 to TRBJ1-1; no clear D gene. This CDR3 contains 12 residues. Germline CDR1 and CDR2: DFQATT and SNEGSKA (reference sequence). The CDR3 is CSAPTLNTEASF. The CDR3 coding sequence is TGCAGTGCCCCGACACTGAACACTGAAGCTTCCTTT.

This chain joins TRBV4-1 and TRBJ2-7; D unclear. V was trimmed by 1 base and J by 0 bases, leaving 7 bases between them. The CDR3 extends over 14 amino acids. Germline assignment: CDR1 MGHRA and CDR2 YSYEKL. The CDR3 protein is CASSQVDTSYEQYF. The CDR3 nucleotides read TGCGCCAGCAGCCAAGTAGACACCTCCTACGAGCAGTACTTC.

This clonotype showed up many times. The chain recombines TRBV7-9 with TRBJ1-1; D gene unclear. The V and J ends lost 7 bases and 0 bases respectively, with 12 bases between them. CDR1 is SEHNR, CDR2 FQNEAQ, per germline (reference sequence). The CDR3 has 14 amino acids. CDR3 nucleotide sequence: TGTGCCAGCAAAACGGTTTCGTTGAACACTGAAGCTTTCTTT. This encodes CASKTVSLNTEAFF.

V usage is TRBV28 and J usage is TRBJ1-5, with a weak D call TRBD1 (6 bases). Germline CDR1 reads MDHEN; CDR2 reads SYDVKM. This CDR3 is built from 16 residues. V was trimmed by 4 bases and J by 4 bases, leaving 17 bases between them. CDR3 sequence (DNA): TGTGCCAGCAGTTACCTAGGGGGGAGGGGGAATCAGCCCCAGCATTTT. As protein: CASSYLGGRGNQPQHF. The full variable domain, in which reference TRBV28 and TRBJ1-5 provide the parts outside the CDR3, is DVKVTQSSRYLVKRTGEKVFLECVQDMDHENMFWYRQDPGLGLRLIYFSYDVKMKEKGDIPEGYSVSREKKERFSLILESASTNQTSMYLCASSYLGGRGNQPQHFGDGTRLSIL.